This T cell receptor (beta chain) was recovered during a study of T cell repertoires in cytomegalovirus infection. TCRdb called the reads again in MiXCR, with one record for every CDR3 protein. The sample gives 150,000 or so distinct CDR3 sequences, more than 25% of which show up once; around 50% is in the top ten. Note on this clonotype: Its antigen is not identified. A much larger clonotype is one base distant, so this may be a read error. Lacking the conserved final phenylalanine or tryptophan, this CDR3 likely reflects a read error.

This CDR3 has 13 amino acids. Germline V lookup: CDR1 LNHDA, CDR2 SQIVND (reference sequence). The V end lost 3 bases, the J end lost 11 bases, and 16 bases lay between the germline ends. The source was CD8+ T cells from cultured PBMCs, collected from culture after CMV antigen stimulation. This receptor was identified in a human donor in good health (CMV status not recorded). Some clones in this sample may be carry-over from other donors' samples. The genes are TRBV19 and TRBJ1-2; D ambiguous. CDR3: CASSIPPNAGYTI. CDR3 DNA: TGTGCCAGTAGTATCCCTCCTAATGCGGGATACACCATC.